The 31 T cell receptor beta chains in this list originate from one sample, sequenced in a study of blood T cell repertoires in COVID-19. Data came from immunoSEQ multiplex PCR; TCRdb stores just in-frame clones and leaves some out. The sample has just under 60,000 clones, roughly 80% seen once. The specimen was peripheral blood. The receptor set was obtained from a man older than 75 with COVID-19, enrolled during active disease.

The chain has TRBV5-6 and TRBJ2-3, with TRBD2 identical over 10 bases. Germline trimming cut 1 base from V and 5 bases from J; bases unmatched to any gene: 1. Germline V lookup: CDR1 SGHDT, CDR2 YYEEEE. The CDR3 consists of 14 residues. In DNA form, the CDR3 reads TGTGCCAGCAGCTTGCCTAGCGGGGGAGATACGCAGTATTTT. Encoded protein: CASSLPSGGDTQYF.

This CDR3 reads CASRGGQADSYEQYF. The CDR3 nucleotides read TGCGCCAGCAGGGGGGGACAGGCGGACTCCTACGAGCAGTACTTC. The genes are TRBV5-1 and TRBJ2-7, with TRBD1 matching over 8 bases. Germline V gene data show CDR1 as SGHRS and CDR2 as YFSETQ. J lost 0 bases, V lost 5 bases, and 7 bases had no gene match. The CDR3 is 15 amino acids.

A few counts support this clone. This chain links TRBV19 with TRBJ2-4; D not resolved. The germline gives CDR1 LNHDA, CDR2 SQIVND (reference sequence). V was clipped by 5 bases and J by 6 bases, with 11 bases between them. This CDR3 has 13 amino acids. The CDR3 region has the DNA TGTGCCAGTAGTGTTGACACCTTAAACATTCAGTACTTC. It specifies CASSVDTLNIQYF.

The rearrangement uses TRBV7-2 and TRBJ2-1; TRBD2 matches 7 bases. CDR3 length: 14 amino acids. CDR1 is SGHTA, CDR2 FQGNSA, per germline. V trimming: 10 bases; J trimming: 6 bases; junction bases outside the gene matches: 12. CDR3 in amino acids: CAIGRGSSSNEQFF. The CDR3 bases are TGTGCCATCGGCCGCGGGAGTAGTTCCAATGAGCAGTTCTTC.

This clone was recorded only once. The chain uses TRBV19 and TRBJ1-5, with 10 bases matching TRBD1. The germline V gene has CDR1 LNHDA and CDR2 SQIVND (reference sequence). The CDR3 totals 18 residues. V trimming: 4 bases; J trimming: 6 bases; junction bases outside the gene matches: 15. The CDR3 protein is CASSTVPSGQGLVQPQHF. CDR3 nucleotides: TGTGCCAGTAGTACAGTTCCGTCGGGACAGGGGTTAGTTCAGCCCCAGCATTTT.

The J gene is TRBJ2-6, the V gene TRBV5-1; 7 nucleotides agree with TRBD1. CDR3 length: 16 amino acids. Germline values: CDR1 SGHRS, CDR2 YFSETQ. The trim removed 3 bases at V and 2 bases at J, leaving 5 bases unmatched. CDR3 nucleotide sequence: TGCGCCAGCAGCTGGGGACAGCCAACTGGGGCCAACGTCCTGACTTTC. This sequence encodes CASSWGQPTGANVLTF.

This clone was seen only once. CDR3: CAISESLGAGARNTEAFF. CDR3 bases: TGTGCCATCAGTGAGTCGCTTGGGGCGGGGGCGAGGAACACTGAAGCTTTCTTT. The rearrangement links TRBV10-3 to TRBJ1-1, with D tentatively TRBD1 (6 bases). This CDR3 is 18 amino acids long. From germline, CDR1 is ENHRY and CDR2 SYGVKD. Trimming stripped 0 bases from V and 1 base from J, with 18 bases between.

The rearrangement uses TRBV3-1 (or the pseudogene TRBV3-2) and TRBJ1-6; no firm D call. This CDR3 has 16 amino acids. Germline CDR1 and CDR2: LGHDT and YNNKEL (reference sequence). V lost 1 base and J lost 0, with 7 bases in between. This chain's CDR3 is CASSQAKSSYNSPLHF. DNA of the CDR3: TGTGCCAGCAGCCAAGCAAAGAGCTCCTATAATTCACCCCTCCACTTT.

The genes are TRBV4-3 and TRBJ2-1; D is possibly TRBD2 (6 bases). Trimming left V 1 base short and J 5 bases short, with 15 bases between. This CDR3 contains 16 residues. CDR1 is LGHNA and CDR2 is YSLEER in the germline V gene. This chain's CDR3 is CASSQGRVLGDNEQFF. The CDR3 region has the DNA TGCGCCAGCAGCCAAGGGAGGGTTCTCGGGGACAATGAGCAGTTCTTC.

The V and J genes are TRBV6-2 or TRBV6-3 and TRBJ1-2; D is uncertain. V lost 6 bases and J lost 6, with 14 bases in between. The CDR3 length is 13 residues. Germline V lookup: CDR1 MNHEY, CDR2 SVGEGT. The CDR3 bases are TGTGCCAGCAGCTTTTACGAGGGAGATGGCTACACCTTC. Its protein product is CASSFYEGDGYTF.

The rearrangement joins TRBV12-3 or TRBV12-4 to TRBJ2-1; 7 bases align to TRBD1. The CDR3 covers 12 residues. J was trimmed by 12 bases and V by 2 bases; bases with no gene match: 4. CDR3 DNA: TGTGCCAGCAGTTTAATTAGACAGGGGCAGTTCTTC. Translated: CASSLIRQGQFF.

The chain carries TRBV7-4 and TRBJ2-3; D gene uncertain. Trimming cost V 8 bases and J 3 bases, with 12 bases left between them. CDR3 length: 13 residues. CDR1 and CDR2 from the germline V gene are SGHVT and SQSDAQ. The CDR3 DNA reads TGTGCCAGCCCCCTTCAGAGGACAGATACGCAGTATTTT. It translates to CASPLQRTDTQYF.

The chain is built from TRBV4-1 and TRBJ1-4, with D perhaps matching TRBD1 (6 bases). The V gene lost 4 bases and the J gene lost 2 bases, with 11 bases spanning the gap. In germline, CDR1 is MGHRA, CDR2 YSYEKL. This CDR3 has 15 residues. CDR3 amino acids: CASSPSGATNEKLFF. The CDR3 nucleotides read TGCGCCAGCAGCCCCTCAGGGGCGACTAATGAAAAACTGTTTTTT.

The rearrangement uses TRBV7-2 and TRBJ1-5; D might be TRBD1 (6 bases). CDR1 SGHTA and CDR2 FQGNSA come from the germline V gene. V was pared by 5 bases and J by 5 bases, with 10 bases between. This CDR3 spans 13 amino acids. The CDR3 protein is CASSAQGYQPQHF. The CDR3 nucleotides read TGTGCCAGCAGCGCACAGGGTTATCAGCCCCAGCATTTT.

This clone appeared a few times. DNA of the CDR3: TGTGCCAGCAACGGGGGTTTGAGTGAAAAACTGTTTTTT. Encoded protein: CASNGGLSEKLFF. This chain joins TRBV25-1 and TRBJ1-4; perhaps TRBD1 as D (5 bases). Germline V CDR1 and CDR2: MGHDK, SYGVNS. CDR3 length: 13 residues. Trimming cost V 7 bases and J 7 bases, with 13 bases left between them.

The V call is TRBV18, the J call TRBJ1-1, with a possible D match to TRBD1 (5 bases). CDR3 length: 15 residues. V was trimmed by 2 bases and J by 1 base, leaving 11 bases between them. Per the germline V gene, CDR1 is KGHSH and CDR2 is LQKENI. The CDR3 DNA follows: TGTGCCAGCTCACCATATCTTCAGGGGAACACTGAAGCTTTCTTT. This encodes CASSPYLQGNTEAFF.

The chain links TRBV5-4 to TRBJ2-7, with 7 bases fitting TRBD1. The CDR3 consists of 18 residues. V lost 3 bases to trimming and J lost 4 bases; unmatched junction nucleotides: 19. Germline V gene data show CDR1 as SGHNT and CDR2 as YYREEE (reference sequence). The CDR3, as DNA: TGTGCCAGCAGCTACACACAGGGGACCTCCATACCCTCGTACGAGCAGTACGTC. Translated, it gives CASSYTQGTSIPSYEQYV.

This clone turned up a few times. V usage is TRBV18 and J usage is TRBJ1-3; 9 bases map to TRBD1. Germline-derived CDR1 and CDR2 are KGHSH and LQKENI. The V and J ends lost 5 bases and 5 bases, in that order; junction bases with no gene match: 7. The CDR3 length is 15 residues. The CDR3 DNA sequence: TGTGCCAGCTCAACTACCGGGACAGGGAGAAACACCATATATTTT. This codes for CASSTTGTGRNTIYF.

The chain recombines TRBV9 with TRBJ1-2; D perhaps matches TRBD1 (5 bases). The V gene lost 0 bases and the J gene lost 2 bases, with 11 bases spanning the gap. CDR1 is SGDLS, CDR2 YYNGEE, per germline. The CDR3 is made up of 15 amino acids. CDR3 amino acids: CASSVDGGGNYGYTF. The CDR3 DNA reads TGTGCCAGCAGCGTAGATGGGGGAGGGAACTATGGCTACACCTTC.

The chain carries TRBV15 and TRBJ2-1, with 8 bases matching TRBD2. This CDR3 region has 17 residues. The V segment lost 3 bases and the J segment 0 bases; nucleotides outside the gene matches: 7. Germline CDR1 reads LNHNV; CDR2 reads YYDKDF (reference sequence). The CDR3, as DNA: TGTGCCACCAGCAGGACAGCTAGCGGGCCCTCCTACAATGAGCAGTTCTTC. Translation gives CATSRTASGPSYNEQFF. Variable domain in full (rest from reference TRBV15 and TRBJ2-1): DAMVIQNPRYQVTQFGKPVTLSCSQTLNHNVMYWYQQKSSQAPKLLFHYYDKDFNNEADTPDNFQSRRPNTSFCFLDIRSPGLGDTAMYLCATSRTASGPSYNEQFFGPGTRLTVL.

The chain links TRBV7-2 to TRBJ2-7; 9 bases are a match to TRBD2. With V trimmed by 6 bases and J by 3 bases, 9 bases remained unmatched. The CDR3 is 15 residues long. Germline CDR1 reads SGHTA; CDR2 reads FQGNSA. The CDR3 region is CASSYSGRDDYEQYV. In DNA, the CDR3 is TGTGCCAGCAGTTATAGCGGGAGAGACGACTACGAGCAGTACGTC.

V is TRBV6-5 and J is TRBJ2-5, with TRBD2 as a possible D gene (6 bases). V gave up 4 bases and J gave up 2 bases, with 14 bases separating them. This CDR3 is 15 amino acids long. Germline V gene sequence: CDR1 MNHEY, CDR2 SVGAGI. CDR3 loop: CASSSTRDWQETQYF. DNA for the CDR3: TGTGCCAGCAGTTCAACCCGGGACTGGCAAGAGACCCAGTACTTC.

The V call is TRBV29-1, the J call TRBJ2-3; a weak D match, TRBD2 (6 bases). Germline values: CDR1 SQVTM, CDR2 ANQGSEA. Trimming pared 1 base from V and 0 bases from J, leaving 8 bases between. The CDR3 contains 14 residues. CDR3 DNA sequence: TGCAGCGTTGAAGGCGGGATGAGCACAGATACGCAGTATTTT. Amino acids: CSVEGGMSTDTQYF.

The chain is built from TRBV21-1 and TRBJ2-7; the table assigns TRBD1, which was not confirmed against the DNA. TRBV21-1 is classified as a pseudogene. The CDR3 is 17 amino acids. CDR3 in amino acids: CASSKAIPGQGAYEQYV. CDR3 in DNA: TGTGCCAGCAGCAAAGCAATACCGGGACAGGGGGCCTACGAGCAGTACGTC.

This chain uses TRBV6-5 with TRBJ2-1; 10 bases are a match to TRBD2. Trimming removed 6 bases from V and 15 bases from J; junction bases left unmatched: 11. There are 13 residues in the CDR3. CDR1 and CDR2 from the germline V gene are MNHEY and SVGAGI. CDR3 region: CASRGAGGGLRFF. The CDR3 DNA follows: TGTGCCAGCAGGGGAGCGGGGGGGGGTCTTAGGTTCTTC.

The chain recombines TRBV18 with TRBJ1-2, with D possibly being TRBD1 (5 bases). Germline CDR1 KGHSH, CDR2 LQKENI. Trimming pared 0 bases from V and 2 bases from J, leaving 10 bases between. This CDR3 is built from 15 residues. CDR3 coding DNA: TGTGCCAGCTCACCACCGGGTCGGACAAACTATGGCTACACCTTC. It specifies CASSPPGRTNYGYTF.

The gene calls are TRBV7-9 and TRBJ1-2; D unclear. V was shortened by 5 bases and J by 0 bases, with 10 bases between the two germline ends. Germline V gives CDR1 SEHNR, CDR2 FQNEAQ (reference sequence). This CDR3 region has 14 residues. CDR3 region: CASSPSYPNYGYTF. DNA for the CDR3: TGTGCCAGCAGCCCCAGTTATCCTAACTATGGCTACACCTTC.

In its sample, this clone was seen once. This chain connects TRBV12-5 to TRBJ1-4; 9 bases line up with TRBD1. Per germline, CDR1 LGHNT and CDR2 FRNRAP. V was clipped by 1 base and J by 8 bases; unmatched bases: 17. The CDR3 runs 19 residues. The CDR3 is CASGLGPGQGPPPGEKLFF. The DNA of the CDR3 is TGTGCTAGTGGTTTGGGACCGGGACAGGGACCCCCCCCGGGGGAAAAACTGTTTTTT.

The chain joins TRBV10-3 to TRBJ2-5, with 9 bases aligning to TRBD1. The CDR3 spans 13 residues. From germline, CDR1 is ENHRY and CDR2 SYGVKD. With V trimmed by 10 bases and J by 2 bases, 5 bases remained unmatched. CDR3 sequence: CATGQGNQETQYF. Here the CDR3 DNA reads TGTGCCACCGGACAGGGGAATCAAGAGACCCAGTACTTC.

The V gene is TRBV2, the J gene TRBJ2-7; 7 bases match TRBD2. The germline V gene encodes CDR1 SNHLY and CDR2 FYNNEI. The CDR3 totals 15 residues. V was pared by 8 bases and J by 1 base, with 11 bases of the junction left unmatched. The CDR3 spells CASQPAGMMSYEQYV. CDR3 nucleotide sequence: TGTGCCAGCCAACCAGCGGGGATGATGTCCTACGAGCAGTACGTC.

The V and J genes are TRBV9 and TRBJ1-4; D gene unclear. Trimming pared 2 bases from V and 2 bases from J, leaving 4 bases between. Germline values: CDR1 SGDLS, CDR2 YYNGEE. This CDR3 has 13 residues. CDR3 nucleotide sequence: TGTGCCAGCAGCGTGTCTACTAATGAAAAACTGTTTTTT. Translation gives CASSVSTNEKLFF.